This T cell receptor (beta chain) originates from a study of spatial heterogeneity in lung cancer. Germline lookup yields CDR1 ENHRY and CDR2 SYGVKD. The length of the CDR3 is 14 residues. V lost 6 bases and J lost 5; bases outside the gene matches: 5. This clonotype occurred a few times. The target antigen is unknown. Time point denoted: blood at routine non-recurrence follow-up after resection. Whole RNA obtained from tumor, nontumor lung or frozen PBMC underwent sequencing without sorting. Study conclusions and caveats: In blood, ubiquitous expanded tumor TCRs appeared more at resection than follow-up.

Unique molecular identifiers, one per molecule, were present on every TCR cDNA molecule. Via MiXCR, TCRdb re-called the 5' RACE reads, giving one row per CDR3 protein. The sample lists around 29,000 distinct CDR3 sequences, about 10% seen once, with less than 35% in the top ten. This sequence originates from a female donor with early-stage non-small cell lung cancer. The rearrangement links TRBV10-3 to TRBJ1-4, with 8 bases fitting TRBD1. The input for sequencing was PBMCs, taken at follow-up. For the CDR3, the DNA is TGTGCCATCAGCCCAGGGGGCGGGAATGAAAAACTGTTTTTT. Encoded protein: CAISPGGGNEKLFF.